This TCR beta chain was identified in a study of T-cell reconstitution after alpha-beta-depleted transplantation in children. Unique molecular identifiers were incorporated into the prepared TCRbeta library. TCRdb passed the PCR reads through MiXCR, listing each CDR3 protein once. The repertoire holds around 500,000 distinct CDR3 sequences, with 9.5% to 15% as singletons. Sequencing was performed on PBMCs from the stem cell graft donor, taken from the stem cell graft. The receptor's source is a human donor who donated a stem cell graft to a child with combined immunodeficiency.

The CDR3 DNA reads TGTGCCAGCAGTTTTTACAGGGGCTCTGTAGGGCAGTACTTC. It encodes CASSFYRGSVGQYF. The chain combines TRBV27 with TRBJ2-7, with 7 bases aligning to TRBD1. With V trimmed by 3 bases and J by 9 bases, 11 bases remained unmatched. Per germline, CDR1 MNHEY and CDR2 SMNVEV (reference sequence). CDR3 length: 14 residues.